This passage covers 23 T cell receptor beta chains from one sample sequenced in a study of Graves' ophthalmopathy and Graves' hyperthyroidism. Scientists amplified the TCR beta CDR3 regions from RNA transcripts. HTBI-primed RT-PCR formed the first round, and a multiplex PCR formed the second. In TCRdb, the multiplex PCR reads were re-called with MiXCR into one record per CDR3 protein. The table has about 620,000 distinct CDR3 sequences, over 20% seen once. Sequenced: peripheral blood. These receptors were obtained from a woman under 30 with stable Graves' hyperthyroidism. Some clones in this sample may be carry-over from other donors' samples.

In this sample, this clonotype turned up many times. At one boundary the junction diverges from the germline segment, which might be a read error. This chain links TRBV10-3 with TRBJ2-7; TRBD2 might be the D (5 bases). Per the germline V gene, CDR1 is ENHRY and CDR2 is SYGVKD. The CDR3 has 12 amino acids. CDR3 in amino acids: CAVSPGINEQYF. For the CDR3, the DNA is TGTGCCGTCAGTCCCGGGATAAACGAGCAGTACTTC.

This clonotype was detected ten times or more. The chain couples TRBV11-2 to TRBJ1-2; D is ambiguous. The V end was cut by 5 bases, the J end by 4 bases, with 17 bases between. The CDR3 runs 15 residues. In germline, CDR1 is SGHAT, CDR2 FQNNGV. CDR3 DNA: TGTGCCAGCAGCCCGAACAGACGGGTTGCCTATGGCTACACCTTC. Its protein is CASSPNRRVAYGYTF.

This clonotype has ten or more counts. The CDR3 sequence: CASSPAGYNQPQHF. The CDR3 nucleotides read TGTGCCAGCAGTCCGGCGGGATACAATCAGCCCCAGCATTTT. This chain links TRBV6-1 with TRBJ1-5; no clear D gene. In germline, CDR1 is MNHNS, CDR2 SASEGT. The CDR3 has 14 amino acids. The V and J ends lost 5 bases and 3 bases respectively, with 11 bases between them.

Ten or more counts support this clonotype. This chain joins TRBV11-2 and TRBJ1-3, with 7 positions matching TRBD1. The V gene's germline CDR1 is SGHAT and CDR2 FQNNGV. Trimming took 5 bases from V and 2 from J; bases not matched to a gene: 9. This CDR3 contains 16 residues. CDR3 sequence (DNA): TGTGCCAGCAGCGTACGACAGGGAGTACCTGGAAACACCATATATTTT. As protein: CASSVRQGVPGNTIYF.

This clonotype was recorded many times. The CDR3 region has the DNA TGTGCCAGTAGTATCAGGACAGGGCCAGAGTACGAGCAGTACTTC. It specifies CASSIRTGPEYEQYF. This chain uses TRBV19 with TRBJ2-7; 8 bases line up with TRBD1. From germline, CDR1 is LNHDA and CDR2 SQIVND (reference sequence). V lost 3 bases to trimming and J lost 4 bases; unmatched junction nucleotides: 8. The CDR3 totals 15 residues.

On this clonotype itself: One end of the junction does not line up with germline, which may come from a read error. This chain joins TRBV6-2 or TRBV6-3 and TRBJ2-7, with 8 bases aligning to TRBD1. Germline CDR1 is MNHEY and CDR2 is SVGEGT. This CDR3 spans 12 amino acids. The CDR3 region is CACSYVGTGPKF. As DNA, the CDR3 is TGTGCCTGCAGTTACGTCGGGACAGGTCCAAAGTTC.

A word on this clonotype: The conserved phenylalanine or tryptophan is not found at the CDR3 terminus, so this likely reflects a read error. The J gene is TRBJ2-2, the V gene TRBV2; D is unclear. The CDR3 length is 11 residues. Germline V gene data show CDR1 as SNHLY and CDR2 as FYNNEI. The V end lost 3 bases, the J end lost 6 bases, and 2 bases lay between the germline ends. The CDR3: CASSDPGELFL. The CDR3 DNA follows: TGTGCCAGCAGTGATCCCGGGGAGCTGTTTTTG.

The rearrangement joins TRBV7-3 to TRBJ2-5; 8 bases match TRBD2. The CDR3 totals 15 residues. Germline CDR1 is SGHTA and CDR2 is FQGTGA. The V and J ends lost 0 bases and 4 bases, in that order; junction bases with no gene match: 4. The CDR3 DNA is TGTGCCAGCAGCTTAACTAGCGGGGAAGGAGAGACCCAGTACTTC. Translating gives CASSLTSGEGETQYF.

The sample holds many counts of this clonotype. V is TRBV27 and J is TRBJ2-7; D may be TRBD2 (6 bases). Trimming took off 6 bases at V and 2 bases at J, with 14 bases between the two ends. CDR3 length equals 14 residues. Germline V gene lookup returns CDR1 MNHEY and CDR2 SMNVEV (reference sequence). CDR3 in amino acids: CASSLTSGPYEQYF. The CDR3 nucleotides are TGTGCCAGCAGCTTGACGAGCGGGCCCTACGAGCAGTACTTC.

This clonotype was seen many times. The chain is built from TRBV5-1 and TRBJ1-6, with D possibly matching TRBD1 (6 bases). V lost 3 bases, J lost 7 bases, and 14 bases lay in between. The CDR3 consists of 15 residues. The germline V gene has CDR1 SGHRS and CDR2 YFSETQ. In nucleotides, the CDR3 is TGCGCCAGCAGCTCGACCAGGGGTGGGAATTCACCCCTCCACTTT. This gives the protein CASSSTRGGNSPLHF.

The V gene is TRBV12-3 or TRBV12-4, the J gene TRBJ2-5; TRBD1 matches at 9 bases. The V segment lost 8 bases and the J segment 5 bases; nucleotides outside the gene matches: 3. There are 12 residues in the CDR3. CDR3 sequence: CASRDRVETQYF. The CDR3 DNA reads as TGTGCCAGCCGGGACAGGGTTGAGACCCAGTACTTC.

This clonotype has a handful of counts. CDR3 in DNA: TGTGCCAGCAGTCCTGTCGGGGGGGACTATGGCTACACCTTC. It yields the protein CASSPVGGDYGYTF. The V gene is TRBV6-1, the J gene TRBJ1-2; tentative D call: TRBD1 (5 bases). V was cut by 5 bases and J by 3 bases, with 13 bases left in between. The germline V gene has CDR1 MNHNS and CDR2 SASEGT. The CDR3 contains 14 residues.

In its sample, this clonotype was seen a few times. The chain uses TRBV6-5 and TRBJ2-1; D unresolved. Trimming pared 7 bases from V and 1 base from J, leaving 8 bases between. The CDR3 runs to 13 residues. The germline V gene has CDR1 MNHEY and CDR2 SVGAGI. CDR3 bases: TGTGCCAGCACCAACCGATCCTACAATGAGCAGTTCTTC. This codes for CASTNRSYNEQFF.

This clonotype was picked up many times. The chain links TRBV12-3 or TRBV12-4 to TRBJ1-2, with D possibly being TRBD1 (5 bases). Between the trimmed V and J ends, which lost 7 bases and 0 bases, there was a span of 12 bases. The CDR3 sequence is 14 residues long. The CDR3 sequence is CASTNAGTNYGYTF. The DNA for the CDR3 is TGTGCCAGCACTAATGCAGGGACTAACTATGGCTACACCTTC.

J is TRBJ1-5 and V is TRBV28; D remains unclear. The CDR3 totals 15 residues. Deletions cut 4 bases from V and 1 base from J, with 11 bases between. CDR1 is MDHEN and CDR2 is SYDVKM in the germline V gene. This CDR3 reads CASSSTEGSNQPQHF. Here the CDR3 DNA reads TGTGCCAGCAGTTCCACTGAGGGAAGCAATCAGCCCCAGCATTTT.

This clonotype was detected many times. The chain employs TRBV2 and TRBJ2-5; tentative D call: TRBD1 (6 bases). Deletions cut 6 bases from V and 1 base from J, with 9 bases between. The germline gives CDR1 SNHLY, CDR2 FYNNEI. The CDR3 consists of 13 residues. The CDR3 here is CASREDSQETQYF. Written as DNA, the CDR3 is TGTGCCAGCAGGGAGGACAGCCAAGAGACCCAGTACTTC.

This clonotype was counted ten times or more. This chain links TRBV28 with TRBJ2-7; TRBD1 agrees at 11 bases. J was trimmed by 4 bases and V by 5 bases; bases with no gene match: 7. The germline V gene has CDR1 MDHEN and CDR2 SYDVKM. CDR3 length equals 15 residues. The CDR3 DNA reads as TGTGCCAGCAGTGTCGGACAGGGGGCGTATTACGAGCAGTACTTC. This gives the protein CASSVGQGAYYEQYF.

At least ten counts were recorded for this clonotype. This chain links TRBV12-3 or TRBV12-4 with TRBJ2-7, with TRBD2 identical over 10 bases. J gave up 0 bases and V 6 bases, and 8 bases lay outside the gene matches. The CDR3 contains 16 residues. The CDR3 DNA reads as TGTGCCAGCAGGCGCACGACTAGCGGGTTCTCCTACGAGCAGTACTTC. This translates into CASRRTTSGFSYEQYF.

This clonotype was picked up a small number of times. This chain uses TRBV19 with TRBJ2-6; D is uncertain. V was trimmed by 6 bases and J by 1 base, leaving 10 bases between them. Germline values: CDR1 LNHDA, CDR2 SQIVND (reference sequence). This CDR3 is built from 15 residues. CDR3 residues: CASSPYLSGANVLTF. In DNA, the CDR3 is TGTGCCAGTAGCCCTTATCTATCTGGGGCCAACGTCCTGACTTTC. Looking up the rest from reference TRBV19 and TRBJ2-6 gives the full variable domain: DGGITQSPKYLFRKEGQNVTLSCEQNLNHDAMYWYRQDPGQGLRLIYYSQIVNDFQKGDIAEGYSVSREKKESFPLTVTSAQKNPTAFYLCASSPYLSGANVLTFGAGSRLTVL.

This chain links TRBV15 with TRBJ1-2, with D unclear. The V end was cut by 0 bases, the J end by 2 bases, with 10 bases between. CDR1 is LNHNV and CDR2 is YYDKDF in the germline V gene (reference sequence). The CDR3 runs to 15 residues. Here the CDR3 reads CATSRDSERNYGYTF. The CDR3 bases are TGTGCCACCAGCAGAGATTCGGAGAGAAACTATGGCTACACCTTC.

This clonotype was observed at least ten times. V and J are TRBV16 and TRBJ2-7; 7 bases map to TRBD1. The CDR3 length is 14 residues. Per germline, CDR1 KGHSY and CDR2 FQNENV. After removal of 0 bases from V and 3 bases from J, the junction contained 2 bases not matched to a gene. The DNA of the CDR3 is TGTGCCAGCAGCCAATCTTGGGACAGCTACGAGCAGTACTTC. Its translation is CASSQSWDSYEQYF.

This clonotype has a handful of counts. This rearrangement joins TRBV7-8 to TRBJ1-3, with D possibly matching TRBD1 (6 bases). The V gene lost 5 bases and the J gene lost 0 bases, with 14 bases spanning the gap. The CDR3 extends over 16 amino acids. Germline-derived CDR1 and CDR2 are SGHVS and FQNEAQ. The CDR3 coding sequence is TGTGCCAGCAGCCCCGGGGGGGGGCTCTCTGGAAACACCATATATTTT. This encodes CASSPGGGLSGNTIYF.

This clonotype was counted at least ten times. This sequence joins TRBV20-1 and TRBJ2-5; 11 nucleotides align to TRBD2. The trim removed 2 bases at V and 5 bases at J, leaving 1 base unmatched. Germline assignment: CDR1 DFQATT and CDR2 SNEGSKA (reference sequence). The CDR3 is made up of 13 amino acids. The CDR3: CSARTSGSETQYF. DNA for the CDR3: TGCAGTGCTAGAACTAGCGGGAGTGAGACCCAGTACTTC.